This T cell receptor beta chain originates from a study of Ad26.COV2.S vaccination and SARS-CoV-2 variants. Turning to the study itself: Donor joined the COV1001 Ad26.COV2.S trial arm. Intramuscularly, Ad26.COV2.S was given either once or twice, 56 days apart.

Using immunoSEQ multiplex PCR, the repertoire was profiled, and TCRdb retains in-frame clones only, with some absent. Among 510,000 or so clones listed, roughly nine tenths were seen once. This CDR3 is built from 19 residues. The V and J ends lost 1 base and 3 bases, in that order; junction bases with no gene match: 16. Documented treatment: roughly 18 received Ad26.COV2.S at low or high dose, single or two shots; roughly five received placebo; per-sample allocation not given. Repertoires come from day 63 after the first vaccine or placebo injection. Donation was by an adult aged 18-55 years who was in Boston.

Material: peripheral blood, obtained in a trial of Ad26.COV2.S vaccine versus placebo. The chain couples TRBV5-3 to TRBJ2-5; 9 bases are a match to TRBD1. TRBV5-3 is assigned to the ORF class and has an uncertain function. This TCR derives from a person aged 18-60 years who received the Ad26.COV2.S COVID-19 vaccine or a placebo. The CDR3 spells CARSLLDGIGQGKKETQYF. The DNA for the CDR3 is TGTGCCAGAAGCTTGCTGGATGGTATTGGACAGGGGAAAAAAGAGACCCAGTACTTC.